The clone carrying this T cell receptor beta chain has a count of ten or more. RNA transcripts yielded amplified TCR beta CDR3 regions. Researchers ran a first-round RT-PCR on the TCR CDR3 using the HTBI primer set. TCRdb reprocessed the multiplex PCR reads with MiXCR, giving one entry per CDR3 protein. The sample contains some 570,000 distinct CDR3 sequences, 11% to 15% of which appear only once. Deletions cut 8 bases from V and 1 base from J, with 9 bases between. Germline loops: CDR1 MNHEY, CDR2 SVGEGT. The CDR3 is 13 residues long. This specimen belongs to a study of T cells in Graves' hyperthyroidism and ophthalmopathy.

The chain combines TRBV6-2 or TRBV6-3 with TRBJ1-5, with D perhaps matching TRBD1 (5 bases). This sequence originates from a woman between 18 and 30 years old with Graves' ophthalmopathy. The sample taken for sequencing was blood. The CDR3 DNA reads as TGTGCCAGCCGGAAGGGGAGCAATCAGCCCCAGCATTTT. It encodes CASRKGSNQPQHF.